Below, 23 T cell receptor beta chains from the same sample are listed, as sequenced in a study of T cell responses to AZD1222 COVID-19 vaccine. The assay was immunoSEQ multiplex PCR, and TCRdb's table has in-frame clones only and misses some. The sample includes around 140,000 clones, 90% of them seen just once. Specimen: peripheral blood, collected on day 0 of AZD1222 vaccination. These receptors all stem from an adult in good health.

V and J are TRBV28 and TRBJ1-2, with unresolved D. Per germline, CDR1 MDHEN and CDR2 SYDVKM. The length of the CDR3 is 12 residues. V was shortened by 6 bases and J by 3 bases, with 8 bases between the two germline ends. CDR3 residues: CASRDGDYGYTF. The CDR3 nucleotides are TGTGCCAGCAGGGACGGGGACTATGGCTACACCTTC.

CDR3 in DNA: TGCGCCAGCAGCAACCAGGGGAACAGTGGAAACACCATATATTTT. Translation: CASSNQGNSGNTIYF. The rearrangement links TRBV5-1 to TRBJ1-3; perhaps TRBD1 as D (6 bases). CDR3 length: 15 amino acids. Looked up from germline, CDR1 is SGHRS and CDR2 is YFSETQ. Deletions cut 4 bases from V and 3 bases from J, with 14 bases between. The full variable domain, rest sourced from reference TRBV5-1 and TRBJ1-3, is KAGVTQTPRYLIKTRGQQVTLSCSPISGHRSVSWYQQTPGQGLQFLFEYFSETQRNKGNFPGRFSGRQFSNSRSEMNVSTLELGDSALYLCASSNQGNSGNTIYFGEGSWLTVV.

The V call is TRBV24-1, the J call TRBJ1-4; maybe TRBD1 (5 bases). This CDR3 spans 15 amino acids. The germline V gene encodes CDR1 KGHDR and CDR2 SFDVKD. Trimming stripped 4 bases from V and 3 bases from J, with 11 bases between. The DNA for the CDR3 is TGTGCCACCAGTGAGTCGACAGACTCTAATGAAAAACTGTTTTTT. Protein: CATSESTDSNEKLFF.

The J gene is TRBJ1-1, the V gene TRBV2, with a possible D match to TRBD1 (6 bases). The CDR3 spans 13 residues. V lost 4 bases to trimming and J lost 4 bases, with 10 bases between them. From germline, CDR1 is SNHLY and CDR2 FYNNEI. The DNA for the CDR3 is TGTGCCAGCAGTGTACAGGGTGGCACTGAAGCTTTCTTT. It encodes CASSVQGGTEAFF.

J is TRBJ1-5 and V is TRBV28; perhaps TRBD1 as D (6 bases). Germline lookup yields CDR1 MDHEN and CDR2 SYDVKM. Trimming removed 10 bases from V and 8 bases from J, with 15 bases in between. The CDR3 is 12 residues long. The DNA for the CDR3 is TGTGCCACCAAACAGGGCGGGGAGCCCCAGCATTTT. Amino acid sequence: CATKQGGEPQHF.

Worth noting for this clone: The same CDR3 is also encoded by other DNA sequences in this sample. The chain couples TRBV19 to TRBJ1-1; D may be TRBD1 (5 bases). The V end lost 6 bases, the J end lost 1 base, and 15 bases lay between the germline ends. The CDR3 has 15 residues. Germline lookup yields CDR1 LNHDA and CDR2 SQIVND (reference sequence). The chain's CDR3 is CASSRRPGQNTEAFF. CDR3 nucleotide sequence: TGTGCCAGTAGCCGTCGACCCGGACAGAACACTGAAGCTTTCTTT.

The chain links TRBV4-3 to TRBJ2-5, with TRBD2 identical over 10 bases. Germline trimming cut 4 bases from V and 5 bases from J; bases unmatched to any gene: 10. The CDR3 sequence is 16 residues long. Germline CDR1 is LGHNA and CDR2 is YSLEER. The CDR3, as DNA: TGCGCCAGCAGCCCCAAGCTAGCGGGAGAGGGGGAGACCCAGTACTTC. Translating gives CASSPKLAGEGETQYF.

This clone was observed once. The genes are TRBV9 and TRBJ2-1; 9 positions match TRBD2. There are 15 residues in the CDR3. Germline trimming cut 0 bases from V and 7 bases from J; bases unmatched to any gene: 5. Germline-derived CDR1 and CDR2 are SGDLS and YYNGEE. Here the CDR3 DNA reads TGTGCCAGCAGCGTAGTTGCGGGGGGGCCTAATGAGCAGTTCTTC. This sequence encodes CASSVVAGGPNEQFF.

The V call is TRBV11-3, the J call TRBJ2-1; TRBD1 matches at 10 bases. V shed 4 bases and J 8 bases; nucleotides not matched to a gene: 8. The CDR3 is 15 amino acids. Per the germline V gene, CDR1 is SGHNT and CDR2 is YENEEA. The CDR3 nucleotides are TGTGCCAGCAGCTCCCGGGACAGGGGACTCGATGAGCAGTTCTTC. Translation gives CASSSRDRGLDEQFF.

The chain is built from TRBV6-2 or TRBV6-3 and TRBJ1-2, with TRBD1 matching over 8 bases. Germline V lookup: CDR1 MNHEY, CDR2 SVGEGT. V lost 5 bases and J lost 4; bases outside the gene matches: 12. The CDR3 loop spans 16 amino acids. DNA for the CDR3: TGTGCCAGCAGTCTCTCAGGGGGCGATAGTATCTATGGCTACACCTTC. It yields the protein CASSLSGGDSIYGYTF.

V usage is TRBV6-2 or TRBV6-3 and J usage is TRBJ1-2, with no clear D. Trimming shortened V by 4 bases and J by 8 bases, and 17 bases separated the two germline ends. In germline, CDR1 is MNHEY, CDR2 SVGEGT. CDR3 length: 14 residues. CDR3 DNA sequence: TGTGCCAGCAGTTTAGACGAGATGTGGTACGGCTACACCTTC. Protein: CASSLDEMWYGYTF.

The chain recombines TRBV5-1 with TRBJ1-5, with 9 positions matching TRBD1. In germline, CDR1 is SGHRS, CDR2 YFSETQ. The trim removed 4 bases at V and 4 bases at J, leaving 9 bases unmatched. This CDR3 spans 16 amino acids. The CDR3 nucleotides are TGCGCCAGCAGCCCAGGGGACAGGGTAGGAAATCAGCCCCAGCATTTT. Translated, it gives CASSPGDRVGNQPQHF.

The gene calls are TRBV11-3 and TRBJ2-3, with D tentatively TRBD2 (6 bases). The CDR3 extends over 15 amino acids. V was pared by 1 base and J by 5 bases, with 13 bases between. Germline V gene lookup returns CDR1 SGHNT and CDR2 YENEEA. The CDR3 reads CASSLAGGTGDTQYF. The DNA for the CDR3 is TGTGCCAGCAGCTTAGCAGGCGGGACGGGAGATACGCAGTATTTT.

V gene TRBV7-9 combines with J gene TRBJ2-7; TRBD1 agrees at 7 bases. CDR1 SEHNR and CDR2 FQNEAQ come from the germline V gene (reference sequence). This CDR3 is 14 amino acids long. Trimming took 0 bases from V and 4 from J; bases not matched to a gene: 3. The DNA for the CDR3 is TGTGCCAGCAGCTTAGCAGGGGGCAGTTACGAGCAGTACTTC. Translating it yields CASSLAGGSYEQYF.

The chain combines TRBV5-1 with TRBJ2-1, with 8 bases that match TRBD1. The V segment lost 4 bases and the J segment 0 bases; nucleotides outside the gene matches: 6. The length of the CDR3 is 16 residues. The germline V gene encodes CDR1 SGHRS and CDR2 YFSETQ. CDR3 sequence reads: CASSRDRRSSYNEQFF. CDR3 DNA sequence: TGCGCCAGCAGCAGGGACAGGCGTAGCTCCTACAATGAGCAGTTCTTC. The complete variable domain, with remaining parts taken from reference TRBV5-1 and TRBJ2-1, reads KAGVTQTPRYLIKTRGQQVTLSCSPISGHRSVSWYQQTPGQGLQFLFEYFSETQRNKGNFPGRFSGRQFSNSRSEMNVSTLELGDSALYLCASSRDRRSSYNEQFFGPGTRLTVL.

The V gene is TRBV7-2, the J gene TRBJ1-4; 10 bases map to TRBD1. The V gene end was trimmed by 3 bases and the J gene end by 8 bases; junction bases not matched to a gene: 6. The CDR3 has 15 amino acids. Germline V gene lookup returns CDR1 SGHTA and CDR2 FQGNSA. The CDR3 protein is CASSLGTGVLEKLFF. CDR3 in DNA: TGTGCCAGCAGCTTGGGGACAGGGGTATTGGAAAAACTGTTTTTT.

The chain is built from TRBV10-3 and TRBJ2-3; 9 nucleotides agree with TRBD2. This CDR3 is built from 16 residues. Germline loops: CDR1 ENHRY, CDR2 SYGVKD. Germline trimming cut 0 bases from V and 0 bases from J; bases unmatched to any gene: 1. CDR3 coding DNA: TGTGCCATCAGTGAGTCAGCGGGGGGAAGCACAGATACGCAGTATTTT. It yields the protein CAISESAGGSTDTQYF.

V is TRBV7-3 and J is TRBJ2-1; 10 bases align to TRBD2. CDR1 and CDR2 (germline): SGHTA, FQGTGA. There are 18 residues in the CDR3. The J segment lost 0 bases and the V segment lost 6 bases, leaving 11 bases of the junction unmatched. This CDR3 reads CASSFVPGLASSYNEQFF. The CDR3 DNA reads TGTGCCAGCAGTTTCGTCCCGGGACTAGCGAGCTCCTACAATGAGCAGTTCTTC.

The gene calls are TRBV27 and TRBJ1-5, with D unclear. The CDR3 consists of 14 residues. Germline CDR1 reads MNHEY; CDR2 reads SMNVEV (reference sequence). V lost 3 bases and J lost 1, with 7 bases in between. DNA for the CDR3: TGTGCCAGCAGTTTCCAGATCAGCAATCAGCCCCAGCATTTT. Translating it yields CASSFQISNQPQHF.

The chain couples TRBV14 to TRBJ2-1; D remains unclear. The CDR3 extends over 16 amino acids. Trimming cost V 1 base and J 10 bases, with 20 bases left between them. The V gene's germline CDR1 is SGHDN and CDR2 FVKESK. The CDR3 DNA reads TGTGCCAGCAGCCAAGCAATGGCTACCTACAACGGGGAGCAGTTCTTC. Translating it yields CASSQAMATYNGEQFF.

The chain links TRBV4-3 to TRBJ1-6; no firm D call. CDR1 and CDR2 from the germline V gene are LGHNA and YSLEER. V gave up 0 bases and J gave up 1 base, with 4 bases separating them. The CDR3 loop spans 15 amino acids. CDR3 sequence (DNA): TGCGCCAGCAGCCAAGAGGTGTCCTATAATTCACCCCTCCACTTT. Encoded protein: CASSQEVSYNSPLHF.

This chain links TRBV19 with TRBJ1-1, with 7 bases that match TRBD1. The germline gives CDR1 LNHDA, CDR2 SQIVND (reference sequence). This CDR3 is 14 amino acids long. V shed 4 bases and J 2 bases; nucleotides not matched to a gene: 4. The chain's CDR3 is CASSRQGVNTEAFF. The CDR3 DNA follows: TGTGCCAGTAGTAGGCAGGGGGTAAACACTGAAGCTTTCTTT.

This sequence joins TRBV6-2 or TRBV6-3 and TRBJ1-1; possibly TRBD1 for D (5 bases). The CDR3 is made up of 16 amino acids. V was trimmed by 2 bases and J by 0 bases, leaving 13 bases between them. Germline V CDR1 and CDR2: MNHEY, SVGEGT. The CDR3 nucleotides are TGTGCCAGCAGTTACGTCTCGCAGGGACTGAACACTGAAGCTTTCTTT. It yields the protein CASSYVSQGLNTEAFF.